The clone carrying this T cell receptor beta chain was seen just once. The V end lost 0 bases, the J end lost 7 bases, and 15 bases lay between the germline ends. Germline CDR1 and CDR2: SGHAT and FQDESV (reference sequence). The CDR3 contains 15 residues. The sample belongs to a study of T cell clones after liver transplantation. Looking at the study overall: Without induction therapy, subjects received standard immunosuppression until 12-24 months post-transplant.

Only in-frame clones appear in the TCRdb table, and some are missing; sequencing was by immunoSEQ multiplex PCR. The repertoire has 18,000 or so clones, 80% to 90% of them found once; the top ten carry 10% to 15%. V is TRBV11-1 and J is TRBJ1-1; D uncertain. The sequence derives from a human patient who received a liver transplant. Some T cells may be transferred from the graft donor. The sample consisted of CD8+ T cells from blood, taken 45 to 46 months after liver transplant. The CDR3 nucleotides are TGTGCCAGCAGCTTAGCCCGGACGGACGGGCTTGAAGCTTTCTTT. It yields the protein CASSLARTDGLEAFF.